These 32 T cell receptor beta chains originate from one sample sequenced in a study of cytomegalovirus exposure and HLA in healthy donors (dated by TCRdb to about 2017). Library generation was performed with the immunoSEQ multiplex PCR assay. For the multiplex PCR, a mixture combining 60 forward primers for TCR Vbeta segments and 13 reverse primers for TCR Jbeta segments was used. What TCRdb holds here is the immuneACCESS table cut down to in-frame rearrangements. Part of the clones is not present; checked against another copy, under half of the missing clones reflect an unresolved V gene, and the others are unexplained. The sample includes over 75,000 clones, with about 89% observed a single time. Together, the top ten hold 8.5% to 10% of the sample. Sequencing was carried out using PBMCs. These receptors came from a man under 40 in good health and CMV-seropositive.

The CDR3 nucleotides read TGTGCCAGCAGGGACAGGGGGCGGGAGTGCGGAAACACCATATATTTT. Protein sequence: CASRDRGRECGNTIYF. The rearrangement uses TRBV21-1 and TRBJ1-3; the D call TRBD1 from the table was never checked on the DNA. TRBV21-1 is assigned pseudogene status. The CDR3 has 16 amino acids.

This rearrangement joins TRBV13 to TRBJ2-1; 8 nucleotides align to TRBD2. The CDR3 runs 14 residues. Germline CDR1 reads PRHDT; CDR2 reads FYEKMQ (reference sequence). Germline trimming cut 5 bases from V and 3 bases from J; bases unmatched to any gene: 3. CDR3: CASSTGTSYNEQFF. CDR3 nucleotide sequence: TGTGCCAGCAGCACCGGGACTAGCTACAATGAGCAGTTCTTC.

This clone was picked up one time. V gene TRBV7-8 combines with J gene TRBJ2-7; perhaps TRBD1 as D (5 bases). From germline, CDR1 is SGHVS and CDR2 FQNEAQ. This CDR3 has 14 amino acids. Trimming stripped 5 bases from V and 5 bases from J, with 16 bases between. This CDR3 is CASSRGASADEQYF. In nucleotides, the CDR3 is TGTGCCAGCAGCCGTGGGGCCTCCGCCGACGAGCAGTACTTC.

This clone was detected a few times. The chain is built from TRBV6-6 and TRBJ2-4; 9 positions agree with TRBD1. The CDR3 is made up of 16 amino acids. CDR1 is MNHNY and CDR2 is SVGAGI in the germline V gene (reference sequence). V lost 5 bases to trimming and J lost 3 bases; unmatched junction nucleotides: 8. As DNA, the CDR3 is TGTGCCAGCAGTCTTGCGACGGGACAGGGCAAAAACATTCAGTACTTC. This codes for CASSLATGQGKNIQYF.

V and J are TRBV29-1 and TRBJ2-1, with 10 nucleotides matching TRBD1. J gave up 4 bases and V 8 bases, and 5 bases lay outside the gene matches. The germline gives CDR1 SQVTM, CDR2 ANQGSEA. The CDR3 covers 13 residues. CDR3 region: CSTWDRGYNEQFF. CDR3 DNA: TGCAGCACTTGGGACAGGGGTTACAATGAGCAGTTCTTC.

The gene calls are TRBV29-1 and TRBJ2-1; weak D call: TRBD2 (6 bases). Trimming took off 3 bases at V and 4 bases at J, with 7 bases between the two ends. Germline CDR1 SQVTM, CDR2 ANQGSEA. The CDR3 runs to 12 residues. The chain's CDR3 is CSVEEGYNEQFF. CDR3 DNA: TGCAGCGTTGAGGAGGGATACAATGAGCAGTTCTTC.

The V gene is TRBV6-1, the J gene TRBJ2-7, with 9 positions matching TRBD1. J gave up 3 bases and V 7 bases, and 4 bases lay outside the gene matches. Per the germline V gene, CDR1 is MNHNS and CDR2 is SASEGT. This CDR3 region has 13 residues. The CDR3 coding sequence is TGTGCCAGCAAGGGACAGGGCTTCTACGAGCAGTACTTC. It yields the protein CASKGQGFYEQYF.

The chain combines TRBV5-6 with TRBJ1-2; TRBD1 matches 8 bases. The CDR3 has 14 amino acids. V shed 0 bases, J shed 8 bases, and the junction held 6 bases outside the gene matches. The germline CDR1 and CDR2 sequences are SGHDT and YYEEEE. CDR3 nucleotide sequence: TGTGCCAGCAGCTTGGTGCGGACAGGGTACGGCTACACCTTC. Protein sequence: CASSLVRTGYGYTF. The complete variable domain, with remaining parts taken from reference TRBV5-6 and TRBJ1-2, reads DAGVTQSPTHLIKTRGQQVTLRCSPKSGHDTVSWYQQALGQGPQFIFQYYEEEERQRGNFPDRFSGHQFPNYSSELNVNALLLGDSALYLCASSLVRTGYGYTFGSGTRLTVV.

This chain connects TRBV27 to TRBJ1-2; TRBD1 matches at 7 bases. Germline CDR1 and CDR2: MNHEY and SMNVEV (reference sequence). V lost 5 bases and J lost 2; bases outside the gene matches: 8. CDR3 length equals 15 residues. CDR3 sequence (DNA): TGTGCCAGCAGTGGGACAGCTCTACTGAACTATGGCTACACCTTC. This gives the protein CASSGTALLNYGYTF.

This clone was found a few times. V and J are TRBV5-1 and TRBJ2-1, with D perhaps TRBD1 (5 bases). CDR1 and CDR2 from the germline V gene are SGHRS and YFSETQ. CDR3 length: 16 residues. V shed 1 base and J shed 4 bases, with 15 bases lying between them. The CDR3 spells CASSLMGPNFYNEQFF. The CDR3, as DNA: TGCGCCAGCAGCTTGATGGGGCCTAATTTTTACAATGAGCAGTTCTTC. Looking up the rest from reference TRBV5-1 and TRBJ2-1 gives the full variable domain: KAGVTQTPRYLIKTRGQQVTLSCSPISGHRSVSWYQQTPGQGLQFLFEYFSETQRNKGNFPGRFSGRQFSNSRSEMNVSTLELGDSALYLCASSLMGPNFYNEQFFGPGTRLTVL.

The chain recombines TRBV7-8 with TRBJ2-2; TRBD1 might be the D (5 bases). V was cut by 8 bases and J by 1 base, with 8 bases left in between. CDR3 length equals 13 residues. Germline values: CDR1 SGHVS, CDR2 FQNEAQ. CDR3 residues: CASGQGNTGELFF. CDR3 DNA sequence: TGTGCCAGCGGGCAGGGGAACACCGGGGAGCTGTTTTTT.

The chain links TRBV27 to TRBJ1-6, with D tentatively TRBD1 (5 bases). V was trimmed by 3 bases and J by 1 base, leaving 7 bases between them. The germline CDR1 and CDR2 sequences are MNHEY and SMNVEV (reference sequence). CDR3 length: 15 amino acids. The CDR3 nucleotides are TGTGCCAGCAGTTTTAGGGGTTCCTATAATTCACCCCTCCACTTT. This gives the protein CASSFRGSYNSPLHF.

This rearrangement joins TRBV5-1 to TRBJ2-7, with 7 positions matching TRBD1. Germline assignment: CDR1 SGHRS and CDR2 YFSETQ. J lost 0 bases, V lost 4 bases, and 4 bases had no gene match. CDR3 size: 14 residues. The CDR3 coding sequence is TGCGCCAGCAGCCGGGACAGTAGCTCCTACGAGCAGTACTTC. Translation: CASSRDSSSYEQYF.

J is TRBJ2-5 and V is TRBV4-2, with 16 bases that match TRBD2. The CDR3 is 18 amino acids. Germline lookup yields CDR1 LGHNA and CDR2 YNFKEQ. The J segment lost 3 bases and the V segment lost 4 bases, leaving 8 bases of the junction unmatched. The CDR3 region is CASSRPGTSGREEETQYF. The CDR3 DNA reads TGTGCCAGCAGCCGACCCGGGACTAGCGGGAGGGAAGAAGAGACCCAGTACTTC.

V usage is TRBV9 and J usage is TRBJ2-4, with D maybe TRBD1 (5 bases). The CDR3 runs 15 residues. Per the germline V gene, CDR1 is SGDLS and CDR2 is YYNGEE. Trimming cost V 0 bases and J 5 bases, with 12 bases left between them. This CDR3 is CASSVDGRAQNIQYF. The CDR3 nucleotides are TGTGCCAGCAGCGTAGACGGCAGGGCCCAAAACATTCAGTACTTC.

The genes are TRBV19 and TRBJ1-2; weak D call: TRBD1 (5 bases). Germline V CDR1 and CDR2: LNHDA, SQIVND (reference sequence). The CDR3 has 13 residues. The ends were cut back, 9 bases at V and 3 bases at J, with 14 bases in the middle. CDR3 residues: CASRTQGDYGYTF. For the CDR3, the DNA is TGTGCCAGCCGGACGCAGGGTGACTATGGCTACACCTTC.

V is TRBV18 and J is TRBJ2-7, with a weak D call TRBD2 (6 bases). Germline V gene sequence: CDR1 KGHSH, CDR2 LQKENI. The CDR3 spans 14 residues. V gave up 0 bases and J gave up 2 bases, with 8 bases separating them. The CDR3 DNA reads as TGTGCCAGCTCACCACCGGGGGGACCCTACGAGCAGTACTTC. This gives the protein CASSPPGGPYEQYF.

The chain is built from TRBV7-9 and TRBJ1-4; D might be TRBD1 (5 bases). CDR1 SEHNR and CDR2 FQNEAQ come from the germline V gene (reference sequence). This CDR3 spans 14 amino acids. Trimming took off 5 bases at V and 8 bases at J, with 15 bases between the two ends. CDR3 coding DNA: TGTGCCAGCAGCCTACAGGATCTGGGAGAAAAACTGTTTTTT. Protein sequence: CASSLQDLGEKLFF.

V is TRBV6-5 and J is TRBJ1-1; 7 bases are a match to TRBD1. The CDR3 runs to 15 residues. CDR1 and CDR2 from the germline V gene are MNHEY and SVGAGI. V gave up 8 bases and J gave up 1 base; unmatched junction bases: 10. The CDR3 is CASYKTRQGNTEAFF. The CDR3, as DNA: TGTGCCAGCTATAAAACCCGACAGGGGAACACTGAAGCTTTCTTT.

This clone has more than one count but fewer than ten. The genes are TRBV5-1 and TRBJ1-1, with 9 bases that match TRBD1. J lost 4 bases, V lost 4 bases, and 14 bases had no gene match. Looked up from germline, CDR1 is SGHRS and CDR2 is YFSETQ. This CDR3 is 17 amino acids long. DNA for the CDR3: TGCGCCAGCAGCGCACAGGGGGCTCGAAGTTTTAGCACTGAAGCTTTCTTT. Its translation is CASSAQGARSFSTEAFF. The entire variable domain, with the rest obtained from reference TRBV5-1 and TRBJ1-1, is as follows: KAGVTQTPRYLIKTRGQQVTLSCSPISGHRSVSWYQQTPGQGLQFLFEYFSETQRNKGNFPGRFSGRQFSNSRSEMNVSTLELGDSALYLCASSAQGARSFSTEAFFGQGTRLTVV.

The chain links TRBV5-4 to TRBJ2-3; 8 nucleotides align to TRBD1. Losses at the gene ends were 3 bases for V and 1 base for J; bases not matched to a gene: 7. CDR1 and CDR2 (germline): SGHNT, YYREEE (reference sequence). This CDR3 has 16 residues. CDR3 sequence reads: CASSSSGTGRTDTQYF. CDR3 nucleotide sequence: TGTGCCAGCAGCTCTTCCGGGACAGGCCGCACAGATACGCAGTATTTT.

The chain links TRBV7-8 to TRBJ2-7, with 8 bases fitting TRBD2. The CDR3 totals 19 residues. Per germline, CDR1 SGHVS and CDR2 FQNEAQ. J gave up 4 bases and V 1 base, and 18 bases lay outside the gene matches. The CDR3 loop reads CASSLGRLALRIGAYEQYF. CDR3 coding DNA: TGTGCCAGCAGCTTAGGGCGACTAGCGCTCCGGATTGGTGCGTACGAGCAGTACTTC.

The chain uses TRBV5-1 and TRBJ1-2; TRBD1 might be the D (6 bases). The CDR3 contains 14 residues. Germline V lookup: CDR1 SGHRS, CDR2 YFSETQ. Trimming left V 0 bases short and J 5 bases short, with 11 bases between. CDR3 residues: CASSLALGTYGYTF. The CDR3 DNA reads as TGCGCCAGCAGCTTGGCCCTGGGGACATATGGCTACACCTTC.

V gene TRBV9 combines with J gene TRBJ2-3; 10 bases are a match to TRBD1. With V trimmed by 6 bases and J by 0 bases, 4 bases remained unmatched. Germline CDR1 is SGDLS and CDR2 is YYNGEE. CDR3 length: 15 amino acids. The chain's CDR3 is CASNGDRGSTDTQYF. CDR3 in DNA: TGTGCCAGCAACGGGGACAGGGGTAGCACAGATACGCAGTATTTT.

The chain employs TRBV19 and TRBJ2-1; 12 nucleotides match TRBD2. The CDR3 totals 16 residues. Trimming at V came to 3 bases and at J to 4 bases, leaving 4 bases not matched to a gene. Germline CDR1 and CDR2: LNHDA and SQIVND (reference sequence). CDR3 residues: CASSITSGRSYNEQFF. The CDR3, as DNA: TGTGCCAGTAGTATTACTAGCGGGAGGAGTTACAATGAGCAGTTCTTC.

V usage is TRBV30 and J usage is TRBJ1-1, with D uncertain. V lost 3 bases and J 1 base, leaving 9 bases between the germline ends. Germline V gene sequence: CDR1 GTSNPN, CDR2 SVGIG (reference sequence). The CDR3 consists of 13 residues. The CDR3 region has the DNA TGTGCCTGGAGCGTAACAGAGAACACTGAAGCTTTCTTT. It translates to CAWSVTENTEAFF.

The J gene is TRBJ2-7, the V gene TRBV30; 7 bases map to TRBD1. CDR1 and CDR2 from the germline V gene are GTSNPN and SVGIG (reference sequence). This CDR3 is built from 13 residues. The V and J ends lost 1 base and 3 bases, in that order; junction bases with no gene match: 3. Here the CDR3 DNA reads TGTGCCTGGAGTGAGGGGACAGACTACGAGCAGTACTTC. Amino acids: CAWSEGTDYEQYF.

The chain has TRBV27 and TRBJ2-3; possibly TRBD2 for D (5 bases). CDR1 and CDR2 from the germline V gene are MNHEY and SMNVEV (reference sequence). V lost 3 bases to trimming and J lost 4 bases, with 11 bases between them. The CDR3 spans 14 residues. CDR3 region: CASSFSLAADTQYF. As DNA, the CDR3 is TGTGCCAGCAGTTTTAGCCTAGCTGCAGATACGCAGTATTTT.

V and J are TRBV10-3 and TRBJ1-2; D perhaps matches TRBD1 (5 bases). Between the trimmed V and J ends, which lost 10 bases and 2 bases, there was a span of 11 bases. The V gene's germline CDR1 is ENHRY and CDR2 SYGVKD. This CDR3 has 12 amino acids. CDR3 loop: CATVDRNYGYTF. CDR3 DNA: TGTGCCACCGTCGACAGAAACTATGGCTACACCTTC.

On this clone: Within the sample, other DNA sequences also encode this same CDR3. The J gene is TRBJ1-2, the V gene TRBV28; 7 nucleotides match TRBD1. Germline V gene sequence: CDR1 MDHEN, CDR2 SYDVKM. The J segment lost 3 bases and the V segment lost 2 bases, leaving 0 bases of the junction unmatched. CDR3 length: 13 residues. The CDR3: CASSLGTDYGYTF. CDR3 in DNA: TGTGCCAGCAGTTTAGGGACAGACTATGGCTACACCTTC.

This chain joins TRBV6-4 and TRBJ2-3; perhaps TRBD2 as D (6 bases). CDR3 length: 13 amino acids. CDR1 and CDR2 (germline): MRHNA, SNTAGT. The germline V and J ends were trimmed by 3 bases and 11 bases, with 15 bases remaining between them. The CDR3 sequence is CASSESGRQLQYF. The CDR3 nucleotides are TGTGCCAGCAGTGAGTCCGGGAGACAATTGCAGTATTTT.

This rearrangement joins TRBV6-1 to TRBJ2-3; D is unclear. Germline V gene sequence: CDR1 MNHNS, CDR2 SASEGT. The CDR3 extends over 17 amino acids. The ends were cut back, 4 bases at V and 3 bases at J, with 20 bases in the middle. The CDR3 nucleotides are TGTGCCAGCAGTGCCCCCTCCGTAGTGGTCTTTACAGATACGCAGTATTTT. Translated, it gives CASSAPSVVVFTDTQYF.